The entry below gives a single T cell receptor (beta chain) sequence along with its context. The germline V gene has CDR1 KGHDR and CDR2 SFDVKD. V lost 4 bases, J lost 6 bases, and 8 bases stayed unmatched. This CDR3 is 16 amino acids long. These data belong to a study of blood T cell repertoires in COVID-19. Study at large: Some COVID-19 samples were acute and others convalescent; all came from the United States, Italy and Spain. PBMCs, B-cell-depleted T cells, or T cells provided the cDNA or gDNA that made up the material.

Sequenced by immunoSEQ multiplex PCR; TCRdb stores in-frame clones only, minus some. The table lists 20,000 to 30,000 clones, roughly nine tenths of them singletons, with just under 20% in the top ten. The specimen was peripheral blood. This receptor was obtained from a human donor in a cohort sampled during active COVID-19. The chain has TRBV24-1 and TRBJ2-3, with 11 nucleotides matching TRBD1. DNA of the CDR3: TGTGCCACCAGTGACCCCGGGACAGGGGGGCCCGATACGCAGTATTTT. It yields the protein CATSDPGTGGPDTQYF.